One and the same sample provided the 27 T cell receptor beta chains below, sequenced in a study of blood T cell repertoires in COVID-19. Some clones are missing from TCRdb's copy, which holds only in-frame ones; the method was immunoSEQ multiplex PCR. The sample carries tens of thousands of clones, approximately 90% recorded once. Sequenced sample: peripheral blood. These receptors were collected from a woman between 50 and 59 years old with active or convalescent COVID-19.

The DNA of the CDR3 is TGTGCCAGCAGCCACCCCGATCGCGGGGGTCAAGAGACCCAGTACTTC. Encoded protein: CASSHPDRGGQETQYF. The chain couples TRBV3-1 (or the pseudogene TRBV3-2) to TRBJ2-5, with 7 bases matching TRBD2. This CDR3 comprises 16 residues. With 3 bases clipped from V and 2 bases from J, the junction kept 9 bases outside the gene matches. Germline V gene data show CDR1 as LGHDT and CDR2 as YNNKEL (reference sequence).

CDR3 region: CASSLGGTLLGMNTEAFF. The CDR3 DNA reads as TGTGCCAGCAGCTTGGGTGGGACACTCCTTGGAATGAACACTGAAGCTTTCTTT. This chain connects TRBV5-4 to TRBJ1-1; D might be TRBD1 (6 bases). Trimming pared 0 bases from V and 0 bases from J, leaving 18 bases between. From germline, CDR1 is SGHNT and CDR2 YYREEE (reference sequence). The CDR3 has 18 residues. Based on the CDR3 plus reference TRBV5-4 and TRBJ1-1, the full variable domain is ETGVTQSPTHLIKTRGQQVTLRCSSQSGHNTVSWYQQALGQGPQFIFQYYREEENGRGNFPPRFSGLQFPNYSSELNVNALELDDSALYLCASSLGGTLLGMNTEAFFGQGTRLTVV.

This clone appeared once. This chain connects TRBV5-4 to TRBJ1-2; 9 positions match TRBD1. Per the germline V gene, CDR1 is SGHNT and CDR2 is YYREEE (reference sequence). The CDR3 extends over 14 amino acids. V gave up 3 bases and J gave up 8 bases; unmatched junction bases: 8. Here the CDR3 DNA reads TGTGCCAGCAGCTCCACAGGGGGCGCGGAAGGCTACACCTTC. It translates to CASSSTGGAEGYTF.

The rearrangement uses TRBV3-1 (or the pseudogene TRBV3-2) and TRBJ1-2; 7 bases map to TRBD1. The V gene end was trimmed by 3 bases and the J gene end by 4 bases; junction bases not matched to a gene: 5. The CDR3 is made up of 14 amino acids. Germline loops: CDR1 LGHDT, CDR2 YNNKEL (reference sequence). CDR3 protein: CASSQRTGAYGYTF. The CDR3 region has the DNA TGTGCCAGCAGCCAGAGGACAGGTGCCTATGGCTACACCTTC.

The V gene is TRBV6-6, the J gene TRBJ1-2; a possible D gene is TRBD1 (6 bases). CDR1 and CDR2 (germline): MNHNY, SVGAGI (reference sequence). V was clipped by 6 bases and J by 2 bases, with 13 bases between them. This CDR3 spans 14 amino acids. CDR3 DNA sequence: TGTGCCAGCAGGGTCCTTACAGGGAACTATGGCTACACCTTC. Amino acids: CASRVLTGNYGYTF.

This clone was seen more than once but under ten times. The chain employs TRBV3-1 (or the pseudogene TRBV3-2) and TRBJ2-5; 8 bases line up with TRBD1. J was trimmed by 2 bases and V by 5 bases; bases with no gene match: 4. The CDR3 is 14 residues long. Germline V gives CDR1 LGHDT, CDR2 YNNKEL (reference sequence). The CDR3 DNA reads TGTGCCAGCAGCTCCCGGGACAGGCAAGAGACCCAGTACTTC. The encoded protein is CASSSRDRQETQYF.

The chain links TRBV15 to TRBJ2-7, with D perhaps TRBD2 (6 bases). There are 13 residues in the CDR3. V was trimmed by 1 base and J by 3 bases, leaving 7 bases between them. The germline V gene has CDR1 LNHNV and CDR2 YYDKDF (reference sequence). The CDR3 reads CATSRAGLYEQYF. CDR3 in DNA: TGTGCCACCAGCAGAGCGGGACTCTACGAGCAGTACTTC. The full variable domain, rest sourced from reference TRBV15 and TRBJ2-7, is DAMVIQNPRYQVTQFGKPVTLSCSQTLNHNVMYWYQQKSSQAPKLLFHYYDKDFNNEADTPDNFQSRRPNTSFCFLDIRSPGLGDTAMYLCATSRAGLYEQYFGPGTRLTVT.

The chain carries TRBV5-6 and TRBJ1-1, with D perhaps matching TRBD1 (5 bases). In germline, CDR1 is SGHDT, CDR2 YYEEEE. Trimming took 4 bases from V and 5 from J, leaving 9 bases between them. This CDR3 has 12 amino acids. CDR3 sequence reads: CASSRAGTEAFF. CDR3 bases: TGTGCCAGCAGCCGCGCAGGGACTGAAGCTTTCTTT.

This chain links TRBV6-5 with TRBJ2-3, with TRBD2 as a possible D gene (6 bases). Germline V lookup: CDR1 MNHEY, CDR2 SVGAGI. CDR3 size: 15 residues. Trimming pared 5 bases from V and 1 base from J, leaving 13 bases between. The CDR3 spells CASSPLAVRTDTQYF. CDR3 sequence (DNA): TGTGCCAGCAGTCCGTTAGCGGTGCGCACAGATACGCAGTATTTT.

The chain employs TRBV5-1 and TRBJ2-1; 10 bases line up with TRBD2. Looked up from germline, CDR1 is SGHRS and CDR2 is YFSETQ. The CDR3 spans 16 residues. V lost 4 bases, J lost 4 bases, and 8 bases stayed unmatched. CDR3 in DNA: TGCGCCAGCAGCCGGTCGGCTAGCGGGGGTTACAATGAGCAGTTCTTC. Its translation: CASSRSASGGYNEQFF.

J is TRBJ2-7 and V is TRBV7-2; 7 nucleotides align to TRBD2. The V segment lost 3 bases and the J segment 6 bases; nucleotides outside the gene matches: 8. Looked up from germline, CDR1 is SGHTA and CDR2 is FQGNSA. CDR3 length: 14 amino acids. As DNA, the CDR3 is TGTGCCAGCAGCTTCCCTTCGGGAGGCATCGAGCAGTACTTC. Its protein is CASSFPSGGIEQYF.

The V and J genes are TRBV4-3 and TRBJ2-3; 13 bases match TRBD2. Germline CDR1 and CDR2: LGHNA and YSLEER. The junction had 8 bases not matched to a gene; V was cut back by 3 bases and J by 2 bases. There are 18 residues in the CDR3. CDR3 in DNA: TGCGCCAGCAGCCACAGACTAGCGGGGGGAGCGAACACAGATACGCAGTATTTT. Protein: CASSHRLAGGANTDTQYF.

The rearrangement uses TRBV3-1 (or the pseudogene TRBV3-2) and TRBJ2-7, with 7 bases identical to TRBD2. The V gene's germline CDR1 is LGHDT and CDR2 YNNKEL (reference sequence). The CDR3 consists of 12 residues. J lost 8 bases, V lost 4 bases, and 5 bases had no gene match. The CDR3 coding sequence is TGTGCCAGCAGCCCCCGAGCGGGGCAGCAGTACTTC. It is translated as CASSPRAGQQYF.

The chain links TRBV6-5 to TRBJ2-7; possibly TRBD2 for D (6 bases). Per germline, CDR1 MNHEY and CDR2 SVGAGI. The CDR3 covers 16 residues. V was clipped by 4 bases and J by 4 bases, with 20 bases between them. CDR3 sequence (DNA): TGTGCCAGCAGTTTCGTCGCGGGTGGGCGGGGATACGAGCAGTACTTC. Protein product: CASSFVAGGRGYEQYF.

This chain joins TRBV19 and TRBJ1-6, with TRBD1 as a possible D gene (5 bases). Trimming shortened V by 11 bases and J by 7 bases, and 15 bases separated the two germline ends. The germline V gene encodes CDR1 LNHDA and CDR2 SQIVND (reference sequence). This CDR3 has 13 amino acids. The CDR3 sequence: CACNSGGNSPLHF. Written as DNA, the CDR3 is TGTGCCTGTAATTCGGGGGGGAATTCACCCCTCCACTTT.

The chain combines TRBV3-1 (or the pseudogene TRBV3-2) with TRBJ2-2, with TRBD2 identical over 7 bases. V lost 8 bases to trimming and J lost 7 bases; unmatched junction nucleotides: 16. Per the germline V gene, CDR1 is LGHDT and CDR2 is YNNKEL (reference sequence). This CDR3 has 16 residues. In DNA form, the CDR3 reads TGTGCCAGCCTAAGAGATAGAAGCGGGGTAGGCGGGGAGCTGTTTTTT. Residues: CASLRDRSGVGGELFF.

The gene calls are TRBV5-5 and TRBJ2-2, with D perhaps TRBD1 (6 bases). Germline V CDR1 and CDR2: SGHKS, YYEKEE (reference sequence). Trimming removed 3 bases from V and 1 base from J, with 13 bases in between. This CDR3 contains 16 residues. CDR3 sequence reads: CASSWGHPLNTGELFF. In DNA form, the CDR3 reads TGTGCCAGCAGCTGGGGACATCCGCTGAACACCGGGGAGCTGTTTTTT.

This chain joins TRBV19 and TRBJ1-3, with a weak D call TRBD1 (6 bases). V was cut by 8 bases and J by 8 bases, with 16 bases left in between. This CDR3 spans 13 amino acids. From germline, CDR1 is LNHDA and CDR2 SQIVND (reference sequence). In DNA form, the CDR3 reads TGTGCCAGTCAGGGACAAACCTCCGACACCATATATTTT. The encoded protein is CASQGQTSDTIYF. Full variable domain (outside the CDR3, taken from reference TRBV19 and TRBJ1-3): DGGITQSPKYLFRKEGQNVTLSCEQNLNHDAMYWYRQDPGQGLRLIYYSQIVNDFQKGDIAEGYSVSREKKESFPLTVTSAQKNPTAFYLCASQGQTSDTIYFGEGSWLTVV.

The chain has TRBV4-1 and TRBJ2-1, with D maybe TRBD2 (5 bases). Trimming shortened V by 1 base and J by 4 bases, and 20 bases separated the two germline ends. The CDR3 spans 18 residues. Germline values: CDR1 MGHRA, CDR2 YSYEKL. The CDR3 sequence is CASSQGGSSRLNYNEQFF. CDR3 DNA: TGCGCCAGCAGCCAAGGAGGGTCTAGTCGATTAAATTACAATGAGCAGTTCTTC.

The chain combines TRBV2 with TRBJ2-1; TRBD2 agrees at 8 bases. There are 15 residues in the CDR3. The V and J ends lost 7 bases and 6 bases, in that order; junction bases with no gene match: 11. Germline-derived CDR1 and CDR2 are SNHLY and FYNNEI. The CDR3 is CASTAGTRYSNEQFF. CDR3 in DNA: TGTGCCAGCACCGCCGGGACTAGGTATAGCAATGAGCAGTTCTTC.

The chain recombines TRBV14 with TRBJ2-2; D not resolved. Trimming took off 5 bases at V and 5 bases at J, with 6 bases between the two ends. The germline V gene has CDR1 SGHDN and CDR2 FVKESK. This CDR3 region has 12 residues. The CDR3 reads CASSGRTGELFF. The CDR3 DNA reads as TGTGCCAGCAGCGGCCGAACCGGGGAGCTGTTTTTT.

This sequence joins TRBV5-1 and TRBJ1-2; 7 bases match TRBD1. Per germline, CDR1 SGHRS and CDR2 YFSETQ. Unmatched junction bases numbered 3, after V lost 3 bases and J lost 4 bases. The CDR3 contains 13 residues. CDR3 nucleotides: TGCGCCAGCAGCTCCGGACAGGCCTATGGCTACACCTTC. Protein: CASSSGQAYGYTF.

The gene calls are TRBV19 and TRBJ1-3; 7 bases line up with TRBD1. The CDR3 extends over 16 amino acids. Germline trimming cut 4 bases from V and 0 bases from J; bases unmatched to any gene: 6. Germline CDR1 and CDR2: LNHDA and SQIVND (reference sequence). Here the CDR3 reads CASSTLTGSSGNTIYF. CDR3 coding DNA: TGTGCCAGTAGTACTCTGACAGGGAGCTCTGGAAACACCATATATTTT.

CDR3 residues: CASSYLNTEAFF. The CDR3 DNA sequence: TGTGCCAGCAGCTACTTGAACACTGAAGCTTTCTTT. This chain joins TRBV7-9 and TRBJ1-1; D remains ambiguous. Germline V gene data show CDR1 as SEHNR and CDR2 as FQNEAQ (reference sequence). Trimming left V 4 bases short and J 0 bases short, with 3 bases between. This CDR3 has 12 amino acids.

This clone showed up just a few times. J is TRBJ1-1 and V is TRBV7-2, with 7 bases that match TRBD1. The CDR3 is 12 amino acids. V trimming: 3 bases; J trimming: 5 bases; junction bases outside the gene matches: 0. From germline, CDR1 is SGHTA and CDR2 FQGNSA. The CDR3 here is CASSLTGTEAFF. The CDR3 region has the DNA TGTGCCAGCAGCTTGACAGGGACTGAAGCTTTCTTT.

The chain recombines TRBV19 with TRBJ1-6, with a tentative D call TRBD1 (5 bases). The V end was cut by 2 bases, the J end by 6 bases, with 14 bases between. Germline CDR1 is LNHDA and CDR2 is SQIVND (reference sequence). The CDR3 loop spans 16 amino acids. CDR3 residues: CASSIREAGGNSPLHF. CDR3 nucleotide sequence: TGTGCCAGTAGTATAAGGGAAGCCGGGGGTAATTCACCCCTCCACTTT. The variable domain in full, with the rest retrieved from reference TRBV19 and TRBJ1-6, is DGGITQSPKYLFRKEGQNVTLSCEQNLNHDAMYWYRQDPGQGLRLIYYSQIVNDFQKGDIAEGYSVSREKKESFPLTVTSAQKNPTAFYLCASSIREAGGNSPLHFGNGTRLTVT.

V is TRBV3-1 (or the pseudogene TRBV3-2) and J is TRBJ1-1, with TRBD1 as a possible D gene (6 bases). The length of the CDR3 is 16 residues. CDR1 LGHDT and CDR2 YNNKEL come from the germline V gene (reference sequence). Trimming removed 0 bases at V and 8 bases at J, with 19 bases between. The CDR3 region has the DNA TGTGCCAGCAGCCAAGATAGGCTGACAGGCCCAAAAGAAGCTTTCTTT. Protein: CASSQDRLTGPKEAFF.